This section outlines one TCR beta chain sequence together with its context. The data stem from a study of blood T cell repertoires in COVID-19. Overall study context: Spain, Italy and the United States supplied samples that represented acute and convalescent COVID-19. Nucleic acid was either cDNA or gDNA, and it came from T cells, B-cell-depleted T cells, or PBMCs.

Authors' data handling: Using reference gene primer amplification, nucleated cell counts were estimated. The data were produced by immunoSEQ multiplex PCR, yet TCRdb's version contains in-frame clones alone and is incomplete. The V and J calls and the clone size are those of that table, but D and trimming were determined from the DNA. Among around 320,000 clones listed, approximately 85% were seen once. Germline CDR1 reads SGHAT; CDR2 reads FQNNGV. There are 17 residues in the CDR3. V lost 1 base, J lost 0 bases, and 6 bases stayed unmatched. This chain links TRBV11-2 with TRBJ2-3; 8 nucleotides line up with TRBD2. The sample consisted of peripheral blood. This TCR was sampled from a human donor in a cohort sampled during active COVID-19. The CDR3 is CASSLGWAGGSTDTQYF. The CDR3 DNA reads as TGTGCCAGCAGCTTAGGCTGGGCGGGGGGTAGCACAGATACGCAGTATTTT.